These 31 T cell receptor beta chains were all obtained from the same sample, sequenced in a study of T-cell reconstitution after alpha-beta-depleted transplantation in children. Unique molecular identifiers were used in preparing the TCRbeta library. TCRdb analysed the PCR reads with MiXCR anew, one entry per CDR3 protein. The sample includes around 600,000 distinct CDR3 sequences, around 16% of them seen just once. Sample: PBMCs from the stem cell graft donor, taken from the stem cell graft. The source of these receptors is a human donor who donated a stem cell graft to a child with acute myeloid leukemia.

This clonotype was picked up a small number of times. CDR3 coding DNA: TGTGCCAGCAGCTTAGTTTCGGGCATCTCTGGGGCCAACGTCCTGACTTTC. Its protein is CASSLVSGISGANVLTF. The genes are TRBV7-3 and TRBJ2-6; D remains unclear. The CDR3 has 17 residues. The V end was cut by 2 bases, the J end by 0 bases, with 11 bases between. Germline CDR1 is SGHTA and CDR2 is FQGTGA.

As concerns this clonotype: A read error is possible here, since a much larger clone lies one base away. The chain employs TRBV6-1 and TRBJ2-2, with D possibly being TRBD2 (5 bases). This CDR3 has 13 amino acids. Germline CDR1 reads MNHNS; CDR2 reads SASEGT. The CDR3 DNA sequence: TGTGCCAGCAGGGGGAAGAACACCGGGGAGCTGCTTTTT. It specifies CASRGKNTGELLF.

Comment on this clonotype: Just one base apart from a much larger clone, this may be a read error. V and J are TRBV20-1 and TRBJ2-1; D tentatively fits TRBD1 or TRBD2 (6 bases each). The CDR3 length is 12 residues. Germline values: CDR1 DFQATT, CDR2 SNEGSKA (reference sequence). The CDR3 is CGGQKPDNEQFF. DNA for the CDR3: TGCGGGGGGCAGAAACCGGACAATGAGCAGTTCTTC.

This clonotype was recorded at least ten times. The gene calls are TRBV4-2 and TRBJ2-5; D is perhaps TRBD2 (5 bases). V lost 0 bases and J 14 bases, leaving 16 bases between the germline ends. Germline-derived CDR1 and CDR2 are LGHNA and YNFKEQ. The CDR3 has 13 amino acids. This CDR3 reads CASSQDLRKDSYF. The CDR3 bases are TGTGCCAGCAGCCAAGATCTGAGGAAGGACTCCTACTTC.

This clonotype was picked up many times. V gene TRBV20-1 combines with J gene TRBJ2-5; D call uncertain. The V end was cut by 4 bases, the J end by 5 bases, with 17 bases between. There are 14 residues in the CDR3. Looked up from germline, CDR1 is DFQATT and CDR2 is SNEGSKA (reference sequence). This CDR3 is CSATRIISGETQYF. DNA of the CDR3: TGCAGTGCTACACGGATTATTTCCGGGGAGACCCAGTACTTC.

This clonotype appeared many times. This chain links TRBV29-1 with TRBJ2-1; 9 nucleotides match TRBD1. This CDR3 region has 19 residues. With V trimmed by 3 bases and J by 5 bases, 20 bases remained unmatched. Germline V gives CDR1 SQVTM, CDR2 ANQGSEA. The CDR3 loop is CSVDLSSGQGLFRNNEQFF. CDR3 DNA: TGCAGCGTTGATTTGTCATCGGGACAGGGTTTATTTCGTAACAATGAGCAGTTCTTC.

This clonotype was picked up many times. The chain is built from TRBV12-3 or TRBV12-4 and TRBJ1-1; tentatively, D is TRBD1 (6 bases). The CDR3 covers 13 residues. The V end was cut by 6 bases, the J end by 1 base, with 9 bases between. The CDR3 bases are TGTGCCAGCAGGTCCAGGGGGAACACTGAAGCTTTCTTT. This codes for CASRSRGNTEAFF.

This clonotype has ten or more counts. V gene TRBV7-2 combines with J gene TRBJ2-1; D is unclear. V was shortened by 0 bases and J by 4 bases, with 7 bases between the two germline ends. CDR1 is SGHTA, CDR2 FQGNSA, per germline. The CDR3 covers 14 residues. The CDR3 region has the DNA TGTGCCAGCAGCTTAGCTCACGGATACAATGAGCAGTTCTTC. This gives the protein CASSLAHGYNEQFF.

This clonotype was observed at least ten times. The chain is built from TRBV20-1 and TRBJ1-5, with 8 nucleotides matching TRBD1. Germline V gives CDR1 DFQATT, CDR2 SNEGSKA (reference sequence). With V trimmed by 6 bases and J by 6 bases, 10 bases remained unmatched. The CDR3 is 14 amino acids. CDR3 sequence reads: CSALEYRGSQPQHF. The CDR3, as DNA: TGCAGTGCCCTCGAATACAGGGGGAGTCAGCCCCAGCATTTT.

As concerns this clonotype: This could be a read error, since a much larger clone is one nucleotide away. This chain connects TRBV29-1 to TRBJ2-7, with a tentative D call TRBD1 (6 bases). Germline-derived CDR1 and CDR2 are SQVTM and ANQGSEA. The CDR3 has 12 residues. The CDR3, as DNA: TGCAGCGAACAGGGATGGGAGAACGACCAGTACGTC. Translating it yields CSEQGWENDQYV.

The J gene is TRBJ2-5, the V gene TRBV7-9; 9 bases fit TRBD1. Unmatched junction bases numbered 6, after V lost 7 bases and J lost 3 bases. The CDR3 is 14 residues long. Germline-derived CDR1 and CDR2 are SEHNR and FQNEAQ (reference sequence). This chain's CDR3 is CASNPGQGKETQYF. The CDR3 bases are TGTGCCAGCAATCCGGGACAGGGAAAAGAGACCCAGTACTTC.

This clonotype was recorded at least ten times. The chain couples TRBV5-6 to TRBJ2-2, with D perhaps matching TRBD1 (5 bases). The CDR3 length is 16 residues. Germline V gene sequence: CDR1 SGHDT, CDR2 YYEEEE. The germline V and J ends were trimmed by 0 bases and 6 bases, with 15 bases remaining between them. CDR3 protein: CASSLDPVARAGELFF. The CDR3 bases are TGTGCCAGCAGCTTGGATCCGGTAGCCAGGGCCGGGGAGCTGTTTTTT.

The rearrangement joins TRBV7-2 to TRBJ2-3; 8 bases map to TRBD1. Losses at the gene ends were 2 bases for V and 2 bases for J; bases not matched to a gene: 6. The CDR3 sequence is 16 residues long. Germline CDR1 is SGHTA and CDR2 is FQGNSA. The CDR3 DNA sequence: TGTGCCAGCAGCTTACGGACAGGGCCCCTCACAGATACGCAGTATTTT. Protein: CASSLRTGPLTDTQYF.

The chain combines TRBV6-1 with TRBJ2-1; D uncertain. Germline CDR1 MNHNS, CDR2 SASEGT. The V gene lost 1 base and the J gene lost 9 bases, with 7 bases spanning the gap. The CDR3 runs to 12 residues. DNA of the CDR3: TGTGCCAGCAGTGAAGGGTGGGGTGAGCAGTTCTTC. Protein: CASSEGWGEQFF.

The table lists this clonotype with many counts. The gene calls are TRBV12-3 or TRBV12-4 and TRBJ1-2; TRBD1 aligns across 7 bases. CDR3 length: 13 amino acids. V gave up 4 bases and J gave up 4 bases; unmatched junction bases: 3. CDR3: CASSSDRIYGYTF. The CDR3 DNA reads TGTGCCAGCAGTTCGGACAGGATCTATGGCTACACCTTC.

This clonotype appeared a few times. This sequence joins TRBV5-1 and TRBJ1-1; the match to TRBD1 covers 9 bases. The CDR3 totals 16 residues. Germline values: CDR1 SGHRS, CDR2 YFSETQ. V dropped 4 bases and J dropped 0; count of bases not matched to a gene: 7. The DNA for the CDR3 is TGCGCCAGCAGCAGGGACAGGGAAGCGATGAACACTGAAGCTTTCTTT. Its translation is CASSRDREAMNTEAFF.

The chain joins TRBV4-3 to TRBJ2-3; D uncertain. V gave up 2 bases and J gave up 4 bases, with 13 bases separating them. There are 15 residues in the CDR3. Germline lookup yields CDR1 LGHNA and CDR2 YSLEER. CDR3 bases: TGCGCCAGCAGCCAAAGCGACAACCGCCCAGATACGCAGTATTTT. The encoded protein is CASSQSDNRPDTQYF.

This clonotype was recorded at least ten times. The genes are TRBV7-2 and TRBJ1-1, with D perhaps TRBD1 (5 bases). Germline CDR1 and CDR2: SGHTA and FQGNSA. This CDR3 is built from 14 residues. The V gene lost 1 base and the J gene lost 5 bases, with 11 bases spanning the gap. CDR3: CASSLGGARTEAFF. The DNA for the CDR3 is TGTGCCAGCAGCTTAGGGGGCGCAAGGACTGAAGCTTTCTTT. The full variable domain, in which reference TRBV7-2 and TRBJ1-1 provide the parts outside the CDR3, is GAGVSQSPSNKVTEKGKDVELRCDPISGHTALYWYRQSLGQGLEFLIYFQGNSAPDKSGLPSDRFSAERTGGSVSTLTIQRTQQEDSAVYLCASSLGGARTEAFFGQGTRLTVV.

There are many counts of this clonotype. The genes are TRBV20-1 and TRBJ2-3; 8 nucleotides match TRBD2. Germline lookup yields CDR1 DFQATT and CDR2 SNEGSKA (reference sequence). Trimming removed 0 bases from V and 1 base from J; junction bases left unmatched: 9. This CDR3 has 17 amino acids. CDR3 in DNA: TGCAGTGCTAGAGACTTTTTAGCGGGGAGTCGCACAGATACGCAGTATTTT. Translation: CSARDFLAGSRTDTQYF.

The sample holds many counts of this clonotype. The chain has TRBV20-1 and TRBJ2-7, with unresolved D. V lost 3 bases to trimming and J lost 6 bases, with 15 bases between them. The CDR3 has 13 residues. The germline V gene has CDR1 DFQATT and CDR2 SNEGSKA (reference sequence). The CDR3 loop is CSASPTQVREQYF. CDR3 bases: TGCAGTGCTAGCCCCACCCAGGTACGCGAGCAGTACTTC.

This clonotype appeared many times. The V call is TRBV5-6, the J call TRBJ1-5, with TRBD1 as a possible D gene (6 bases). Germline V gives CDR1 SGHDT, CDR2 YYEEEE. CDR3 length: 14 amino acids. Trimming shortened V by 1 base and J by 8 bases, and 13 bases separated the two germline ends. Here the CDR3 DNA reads TGTGCCAGCAGCTTGAGGGGGGTCGAAAAGCCCCAGCATTTT. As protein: CASSLRGVEKPQHF.

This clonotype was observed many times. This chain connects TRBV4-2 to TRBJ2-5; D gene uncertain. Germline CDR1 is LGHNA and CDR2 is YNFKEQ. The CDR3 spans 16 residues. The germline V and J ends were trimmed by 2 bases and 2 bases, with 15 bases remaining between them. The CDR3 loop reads CASSQKGVGQQETQYF. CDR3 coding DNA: TGTGCCAGCAGCCAAAAGGGTGTAGGTCAGCAAGAGACCCAGTACTTC.

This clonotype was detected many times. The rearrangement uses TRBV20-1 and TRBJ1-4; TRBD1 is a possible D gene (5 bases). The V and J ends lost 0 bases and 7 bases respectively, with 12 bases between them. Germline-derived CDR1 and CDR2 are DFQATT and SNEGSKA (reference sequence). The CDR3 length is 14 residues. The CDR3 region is CSARDVVGGEKLFF. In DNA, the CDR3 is TGCAGTGCTAGAGATGTGGTTGGGGGTGAAAAACTGTTTTTT.

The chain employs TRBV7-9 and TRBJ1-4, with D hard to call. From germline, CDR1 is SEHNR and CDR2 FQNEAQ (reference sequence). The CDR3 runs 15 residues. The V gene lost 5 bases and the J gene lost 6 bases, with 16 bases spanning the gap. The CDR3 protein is CASSPPGRLHEKLFF. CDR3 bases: TGTGCCAGCAGCCCGCCCGGGCGGTTACATGAAAAACTGTTTTTT.

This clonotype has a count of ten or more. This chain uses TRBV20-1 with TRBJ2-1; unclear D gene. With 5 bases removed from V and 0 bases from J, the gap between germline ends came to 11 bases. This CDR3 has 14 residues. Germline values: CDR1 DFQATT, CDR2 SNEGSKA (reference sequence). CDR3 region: CSAARVGSYNEQFF. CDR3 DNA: TGCAGTGCTGCCCGGGTAGGCTCCTACAATGAGCAGTTCTTC.

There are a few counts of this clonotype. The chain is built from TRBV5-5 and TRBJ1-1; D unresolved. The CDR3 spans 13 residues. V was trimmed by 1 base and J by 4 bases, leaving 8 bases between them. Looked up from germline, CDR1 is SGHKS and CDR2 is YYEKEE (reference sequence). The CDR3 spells CASSLSQATEAFF. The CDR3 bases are TGTGCCAGCAGCTTGAGTCAGGCCACTGAAGCTTTCTTT.

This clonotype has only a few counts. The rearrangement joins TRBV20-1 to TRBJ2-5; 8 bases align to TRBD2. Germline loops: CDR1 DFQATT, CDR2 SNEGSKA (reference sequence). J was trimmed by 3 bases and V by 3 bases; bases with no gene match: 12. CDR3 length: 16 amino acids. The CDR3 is CSASTPVLAEKETQYF. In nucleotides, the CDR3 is TGCAGTGCTAGTACCCCCGTACTAGCGGAAAAAGAGACCCAGTACTTC.

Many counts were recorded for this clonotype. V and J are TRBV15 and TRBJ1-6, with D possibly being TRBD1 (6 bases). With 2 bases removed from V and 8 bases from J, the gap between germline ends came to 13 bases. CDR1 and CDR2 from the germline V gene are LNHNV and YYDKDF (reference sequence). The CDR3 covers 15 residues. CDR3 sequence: CATSRPTGFDSPLHF. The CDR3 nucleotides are TGTGCCACCAGCAGACCAACAGGGTTCGATTCACCCCTCCACTTT.

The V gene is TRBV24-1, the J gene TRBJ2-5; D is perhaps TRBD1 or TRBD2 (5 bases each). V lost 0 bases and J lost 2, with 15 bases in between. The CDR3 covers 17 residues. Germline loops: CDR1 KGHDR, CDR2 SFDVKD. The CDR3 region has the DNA TGTGCCACCAGTGATTTGGCCCAGGGACGGCGTCAAGAGACCCAGTACTTC. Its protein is CATSDLAQGRRQETQYF.

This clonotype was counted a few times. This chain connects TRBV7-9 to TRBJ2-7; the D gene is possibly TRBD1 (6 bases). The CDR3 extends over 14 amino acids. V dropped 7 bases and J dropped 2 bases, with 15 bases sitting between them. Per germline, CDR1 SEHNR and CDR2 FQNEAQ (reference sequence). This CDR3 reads CASIEDRSPYEQYF. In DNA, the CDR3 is TGTGCCAGCATCGAAGACAGGTCGCCCTACGAGCAGTACTTC. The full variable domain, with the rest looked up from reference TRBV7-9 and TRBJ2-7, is DTGVSQNPRHKITKRGQNVTFRCDPISEHNRLYWYRQTLGQGPEFLTYFQNEAQLEKSRLLSDRFSAERPKGSFSTLEIQRTEQGDSAMYLCASIEDRSPYEQYFGPGTRLTVT.

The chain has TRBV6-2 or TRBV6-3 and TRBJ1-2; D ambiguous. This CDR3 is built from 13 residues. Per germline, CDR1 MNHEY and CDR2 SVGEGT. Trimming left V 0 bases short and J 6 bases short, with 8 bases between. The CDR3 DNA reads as TGTGCCAGCAGTTACTCGCAAAATCATGGCTACACCTTC. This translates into CASSYSQNHGYTF.